The source of this TCR beta chain is a study of vaccination effects on CD4 cells after COVID-19. The repertoire was sequenced with immunoSEQ multiplex PCR; TCRdb's copy has only in-frame clones and lacks some. The sample contains 70,000 to 85,000 clones, approximately 82% of which appear only once. Within the ViraFEST assay, antigen-specific CD4+ T cells underwent expansion with viral peptide pools prior to sequencing. Scientists isolated CD4+ T cells after an approximately ten-day culture period ended. Each participant received a vaccine that was either BNT162b2 or mRNA-1273, given as two doses. For this clone: The antigen is not known.

Trimming took off 0 bases at V and 2 bases at J, with 4 bases between the two ends. The germline V gene has CDR1 LNHNV and CDR2 YYDKDF (reference sequence). This CDR3 region has 14 residues. Material: CD4+ T cells from PBMCs cultured with HCoV-229E spike peptides, obtained after COVID-19 vaccination. V gene TRBV15 combines with J gene TRBJ2-2; no clear D. This TCR was sampled from a human donor who received a COVID-19 vaccine. DNA of the CDR3: TGTGCCACCAGCAGAGACGGCAACACCGGGGAGCTGTTTTTT. It codes for CATSRDGNTGELFF.